The sequence of this TCR beta chain was determined in a study of T cell responses to AZD1222 COVID-19 vaccine. The protocol was immunoSEQ multiplex PCR, while the TCRdb copy is restricted to in-frame clones and leaves out a portion. The sample includes 200,000 or so clones, over 80% of them seen just once. Findings and caveats of the study: Only a handful of people who got AZD1222 tested seropositive at baseline. Close to half of spike-specific TCRs reportedly recognize unmutated variant regions. The sample set comprised mostly white British donors with more females, and clonal diversity was possibly underestimated. Samples come after the peak T cell response, not at day 14.

For this clone: The antigen remains unidentified.

V was pared by 0 bases and J by 0 bases, with 14 bases between. The CDR3 length is 16 residues. CDR1 and CDR2 from the germline V gene are GTSNPN and SVGIG (reference sequence). This TCR came from an adult in good health. Specimen: peripheral blood, collected on day 0 of MenACWY control vaccination. The chain links TRBV30 to TRBJ1-1; D is possibly TRBD1 (5 bases). The CDR3 sequence: CAWSVPNRLMNTEAFF. The DNA for the CDR3 is TGTGCCTGGAGTGTCCCAAACAGGCTCATGAACACTGAAGCTTTCTTT.